The 21 T cell receptor beta chains given below trace back to one sample, sequenced in a study of memory CD4+ T cells and cytomegalovirus serostatus. Here immunoSEQ multiplex PCR was the method, and the copy in TCRdb shows in-frame clones only, minus some. This sample has around 50,000 clones, with 60% to 80% found just once. Single viable CD3+CD4+CD8-CD45RO+ cells were sorted as the memory CD4+ T cells. The sequenced sample was memory CD4+ T cells from blood. All receptors come from an adult in good health and CMV-seronegative.

Only a few counts were recorded for this clone. The chain carries TRBV10-3 and TRBJ2-4, with TRBD1 matching 9 bases. Germline V CDR1 and CDR2: ENHRY, SYGVKD. J gave up 6 bases and V 2 bases, and 2 bases lay outside the gene matches. There are 14 residues in the CDR3. CDR3 in DNA: TGTGCCATCAGTGAGCCGGGACAGGGAAACATTCAGTACTTC. It translates to CAISEPGQGNIQYF.

The V call is TRBV2, the J call TRBJ2-5; TRBD1 is a possible D gene (6 bases). The CDR3 spans 14 residues. Trimming removed 6 bases at V and 5 bases at J, with 16 bases between. Germline-derived CDR1 and CDR2 are SNHLY and FYNNEI. CDR3 nucleotides: TGTGCCAGCAGAATCGAACAGGGCGGGGAGACCCAGTACTTC. Translating gives CASRIEQGGETQYF.

The rearrangement uses TRBV5-1 and TRBJ2-5, with a possible D match to TRBD2 (5 bases). The CDR3 is 14 residues long. The V gene's germline CDR1 is SGHRS and CDR2 YFSETQ. Trimming shortened V by 4 bases and J by 1 base, and 11 bases separated the two germline ends. The CDR3 coding sequence is TGCGCCAGCAGCGGCGGGTCCCTCCAAGAGACCCAGTACTTC. Translated: CASSGGSLQETQYF.

V usage is TRBV11-2 and J usage is TRBJ1-3; D not certain. The CDR3 is 12 residues long. Germline V gene lookup returns CDR1 SGHAT and CDR2 FQNNGV. Between the trimmed V and J ends, which lost 6 bases and 4 bases, there was a span of 7 bases. The CDR3 DNA reads as TGTGCCAGCAGTTCTCAGGGAAACACCATATATTTT. Protein sequence: CASSSQGNTIYF.

The J gene is TRBJ2-5, the V gene TRBV19; maybe TRBD2 (5 bases). Trimming cost V 5 bases and J 4 bases, with 17 bases left between them. Germline CDR1 and CDR2: LNHDA and SQIVND (reference sequence). The CDR3 contains 15 residues. This CDR3 is CASSGSLVGIETQYF. DNA of the CDR3: TGTGCCAGTAGTGGGTCACTAGTAGGCATAGAGACCCAGTACTTC.

This chain connects TRBV6-5 to TRBJ2-2, with a weak D call TRBD1 (6 bases). Looked up from germline, CDR1 is MNHEY and CDR2 is SVGAGI. V was trimmed by 6 bases and J by 15 bases, leaving 14 bases between them. This CDR3 has 11 residues. CDR3 sequence reads: CASREQGVMFF. The DNA for the CDR3 is TGTGCCAGCAGGGAACAGGGTGTGATGTTTTTT.

The chain is built from TRBV5-1 and TRBJ1-3, with 10 bases matching TRBD1. CDR1 and CDR2 from the germline V gene are SGHRS and YFSETQ. CDR3 size: 15 residues. The junction had 11 bases not matched to a gene; V was cut back by 7 bases and J by 7 bases. This chain's CDR3 is CASSLTRDRGNTIYF. CDR3 bases: TGCGCCAGCTCCCTGACCCGGGACAGGGGTAACACCATATATTTT.

This chain joins TRBV28 and TRBJ1-3; 8 nucleotides match TRBD1. The CDR3 totals 15 residues. The germline gives CDR1 MDHEN, CDR2 SYDVKM. V gave up 6 bases and J gave up 2 bases; unmatched junction bases: 6. The CDR3 DNA sequence: TGTGCCAGCAGCGCAGCAGGGGGCGCTGGAAACACCATATATTTT. Its translation is CASSAAGGAGNTIYF.

The CDR3 DNA is TGTGCCAGTAGTATAGGATCCCACTCTGGGGCCAACGTCCTGACTTTC. It is translated as CASSIGSHSGANVLTF. V is TRBV19 and J is TRBJ2-6, with no clear D. Trimming removed 1 base from V and 0 bases from J, with 7 bases in between. This CDR3 has 16 amino acids. Germline CDR1 reads LNHDA; CDR2 reads SQIVND (reference sequence).

CDR3 in DNA: TGTGCCAGTAGTATGTCCGGGATTCCTAATCAGCCCCAGCATTTT. Translation gives CASSMSGIPNQPQHF. The chain employs TRBV19 and TRBJ1-5; D is unclear. V was clipped by 3 bases and J by 4 bases, with 13 bases between them. The length of the CDR3 is 15 residues. The germline CDR1 and CDR2 sequences are LNHDA and SQIVND (reference sequence).

The V call is TRBV18, the J call TRBJ2-7; 10 nucleotides match TRBD1. The germline CDR1 and CDR2 sequences are KGHSH and LQKENI. This CDR3 has 15 amino acids. J gave up 2 bases and V 6 bases, and 7 bases lay outside the gene matches. This CDR3 reads CASSPRQGAAYEQYF. CDR3 coding DNA: TGTGCCAGCTCGCCTCGACAGGGGGCCGCCTACGAGCAGTACTTC. Full variable domain (remainder filled in from reference TRBV18 and TRBJ2-7): NAGVMQNPRHLVRRRGQEARLRCSPMKGHSHVYWYRQLPEEGLKFMVYLQKENIIDESGMPKERFSAEFPKEGPSILRIQQVVRGDSAAYFCASSPRQGAAYEQYFGPGTRLTVT.

The gene calls are TRBV9 and TRBJ2-7; tentatively, D is TRBD1 (6 bases). CDR1 SGDLS and CDR2 YYNGEE come from the germline V gene. The CDR3 covers 14 residues. Trimming removed 0 bases at V and 2 bases at J, with 9 bases between. The CDR3 bases are TGTGCCAGCAGCGTAGGGGACACACCCTACGAGCAGTACTTC. Encoded protein: CASSVGDTPYEQYF. The full variable domain, in which reference TRBV9 and TRBJ2-7 provide the parts outside the CDR3, is DSGVTQTPKHLITATGQRVTLRCSPRSGDLSVYWYQQSLDQGLQFLIQYYNGEERAKGNILERFSAQQFPDLHSELNLSSLELGDSALYFCASSVGDTPYEQYFGPGTRLTVT.

The V call is TRBV4-1, the J call TRBJ2-6; D possibly corresponds to TRBD2 (6 bases). CDR3 length equals 19 residues. The V and J ends lost 0 bases and 0 bases respectively, with 15 bases between them. Germline V gene sequence: CDR1 MGHRA, CDR2 YSYEKL. For the CDR3, the DNA is TGCGCCAGCAGCCAAGAATCAGCGAGACTAGGCTCTGGGGCCAACGTCCTGACTTTC. Translating gives CASSQESARLGSGANVLTF.

V usage is TRBV6-6 and J usage is TRBJ1-4; possibly TRBD1 for D (5 bases). Trimming stripped 2 bases from V and 7 bases from J, with 14 bases between. The CDR3 covers 15 residues. Germline V gene lookup returns CDR1 MNHNY and CDR2 SVGAGI (reference sequence). The CDR3 region has the DNA TGTGCCAGCAGTTACCCGGGCGAGGGGAGTGAAAAACTGTTTTTT. Its translation: CASSYPGEGSEKLFF.

The V call is TRBV6-1, the J call TRBJ2-7; 7 bases match TRBD1. V was pared by 6 bases and J by 2 bases, with 4 bases of the junction left unmatched. Germline values: CDR1 MNHNS, CDR2 SASEGT. There are 13 residues in the CDR3. The CDR3 bases are TGTGCCAGCAGGAGACAGGGCGCCTACGAGCAGTACTTC. As protein: CASRRQGAYEQYF.

This chain links TRBV29-1 with TRBJ2-3, with no clear D. Germline loops: CDR1 SQVTM, CDR2 ANQGSEA. Trimming removed 2 bases from V and 0 bases from J, with 6 bases in between. There are 13 residues in the CDR3. CDR3 bases: TGCAGCGTTGAATTTAGCAGCACAGATACGCAGTATTTT. Residues: CSVEFSSTDTQYF.

V gene TRBV28 combines with J gene TRBJ2-7, with 7 nucleotides matching TRBD1. Germline V lookup: CDR1 MDHEN, CDR2 SYDVKM. Trimming cost V 6 bases and J 4 bases; bases outside gene matches: 12. The CDR3 spans 15 residues. The CDR3 sequence is CASRSHRGRSYEQYF. The CDR3, as DNA: TGTGCCAGCAGGTCTCACAGGGGTCGGAGTTACGAGCAGTACTTC.

The genes are TRBV25-1 and TRBJ2-1; TRBD2 aligns across 9 bases. From germline, CDR1 is MGHDK and CDR2 SYGVNS. This CDR3 contains 15 residues. J was trimmed by 5 bases and V by 5 bases; bases with no gene match: 7. The CDR3 spells CASSTSGRFHNEQFF. As DNA, the CDR3 is TGTGCCAGCAGTACGAGCGGGAGGTTCCACAATGAGCAGTTCTTC.

J is TRBJ2-1 and V is TRBV4-1, with 8 bases lining up with TRBD1. Trimming cost V 1 base and J 14 bases; bases outside gene matches: 4. The CDR3 has 12 amino acids. Germline V gene sequence: CDR1 MGHRA, CDR2 YSYEKL. CDR3 residues: CASSQARDRKFF. CDR3 nucleotide sequence: TGCGCCAGCAGCCAAGCACGGGACAGGAAGTTCTTC.

This chain joins TRBV11-3 and TRBJ1-1; D not resolved. The germline V gene has CDR1 SGHNT and CDR2 YENEEA. This CDR3 is 12 amino acids long. With 1 base removed from V and 8 bases from J, the gap between germline ends came to 8 bases. CDR3 in DNA: TGTGCCAGCAGCTTAGTGTCCCAGGAAGCTTTCTTT. Its protein product is CASSLVSQEAFF.

This rearrangement joins TRBV13 to TRBJ2-6; TRBD1 agrees at 8 bases. CDR1 PRHDT and CDR2 FYEKMQ come from the germline V gene (reference sequence). The V gene end was trimmed by 3 bases and the J gene end by 0 bases; junction bases not matched to a gene: 7. CDR3 length: 18 amino acids. The CDR3, as DNA: TGTGCCAGCAGCTTTACCCGGGACAGGTACTCTGGGGCCAACGTCCTGACTTTC. Protein sequence: CASSFTRDRYSGANVLTF.